Described below is a single TCR beta chain sequence and its context. The data were taken from a study of post-analysis software for immune sequencing data. Incorporated into the TCR beta cDNA libraries were unique molecular identifiers, which served to reduce PCR and sequencing biases. T cells numbering about 0.85 to 10 million yielded roughly 0.5 million cDNA molecules. From the PCR reads, TCRdb called clonotypes with MiXCR, one entry per CDR3 protein. The data show hundreds of thousands of distinct CDR3 sequences, just under 30% seen once. Sequencing input: blood. This TCR derives from a girl under 18 with multiple sclerosis.

The CDR3 sequence is CASSLTLSYEQYF. In DNA form, the CDR3 reads TGCGCCAGCAGCTTGACGCTCTCCTACGAGCAGTACTTC. The chain has TRBV5-1 and TRBJ2-7; no clear D gene. Germline CDR1 is SGHRS and CDR2 is YFSETQ. The CDR3 length is 13 residues. Trimming took 1 base from V and 0 from J, leaving 5 bases between them.